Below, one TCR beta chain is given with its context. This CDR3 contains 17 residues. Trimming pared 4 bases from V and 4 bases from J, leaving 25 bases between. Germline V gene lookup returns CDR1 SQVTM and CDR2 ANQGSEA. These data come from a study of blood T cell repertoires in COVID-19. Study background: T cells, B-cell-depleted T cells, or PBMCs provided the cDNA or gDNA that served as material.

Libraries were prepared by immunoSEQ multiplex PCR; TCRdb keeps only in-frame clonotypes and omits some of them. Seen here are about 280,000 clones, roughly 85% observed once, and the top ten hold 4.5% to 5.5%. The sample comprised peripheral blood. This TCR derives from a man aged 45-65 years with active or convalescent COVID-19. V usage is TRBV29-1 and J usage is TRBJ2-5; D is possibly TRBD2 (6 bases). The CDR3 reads CSVAPGGSGRVGETQYF. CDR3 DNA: TGCAGCGTTGCCCCCGGCGGTAGCGGTCGGGTAGGAGAGACCCAGTACTTC. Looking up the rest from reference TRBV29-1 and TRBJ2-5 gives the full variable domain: SAVISQKPSRDICQRGTSLTIQCQVDSQVTMMFWYRQQPGQSLTLIATANQGSEATYESGFVIDKFPISRPNLTFSTLTVSNMSPEDSSIYLCSVAPGGSGRVGETQYFGPGTRLLVL.